This T cell receptor (beta chain) was sequenced in a study of identical twins. Study outcomes and limitations: It was possible that invariant MAIT and iNKT cells partly confounded the zero-insertion analyses.

The CDR3 is made up of 14 amino acids. With 6 bases clipped from V and 5 bases from J, the junction kept 7 bases outside the gene matches. Note on this clonotype: Its antigen is currently unknown.

TCRdb passed the 5' RACE reads through MiXCR, listing each CDR3 protein once. The sample carries around 1.7 million distinct CDR3 sequences, 32% recorded once. Healthy Caucasians supplied all donations. The V call is TRBV12-3 or TRBV12-4, the J call TRBJ2-1; 7 bases agree with TRBD2. The clonotype originates from a newborn girl in good health. Sequencing was done on a sample of cord blood. CDR3 nucleotides: TGTGCCAGCAGAATAGCGGGCCCAAACAATGAGCAGTTCTTC. Protein: CASRIAGPNNEQFF.